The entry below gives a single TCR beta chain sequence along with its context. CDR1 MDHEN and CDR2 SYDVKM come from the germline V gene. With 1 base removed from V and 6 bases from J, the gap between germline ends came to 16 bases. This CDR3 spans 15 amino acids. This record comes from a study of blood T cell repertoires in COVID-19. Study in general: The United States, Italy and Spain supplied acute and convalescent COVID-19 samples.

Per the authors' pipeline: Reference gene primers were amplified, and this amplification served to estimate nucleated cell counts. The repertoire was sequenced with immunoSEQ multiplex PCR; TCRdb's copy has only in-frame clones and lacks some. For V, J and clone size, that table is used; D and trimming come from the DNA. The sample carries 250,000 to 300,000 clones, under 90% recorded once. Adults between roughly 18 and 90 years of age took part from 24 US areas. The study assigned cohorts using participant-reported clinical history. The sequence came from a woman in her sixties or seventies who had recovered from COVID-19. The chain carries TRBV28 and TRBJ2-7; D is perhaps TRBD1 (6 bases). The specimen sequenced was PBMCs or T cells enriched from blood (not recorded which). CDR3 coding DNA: TGTGCCAGCAGTTTATCCAGTACAGGGCCAGGCGAGCAGTACTTC. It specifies CASSLSSTGPGEQYF.